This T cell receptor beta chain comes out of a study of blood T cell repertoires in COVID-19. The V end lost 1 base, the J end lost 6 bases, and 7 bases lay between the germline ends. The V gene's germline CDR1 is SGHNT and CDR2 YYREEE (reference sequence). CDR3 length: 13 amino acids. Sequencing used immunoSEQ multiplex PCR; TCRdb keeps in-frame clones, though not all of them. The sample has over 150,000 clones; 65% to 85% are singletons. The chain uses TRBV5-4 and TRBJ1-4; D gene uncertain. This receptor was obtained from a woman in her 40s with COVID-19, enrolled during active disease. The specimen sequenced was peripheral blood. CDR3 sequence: CASSLYQDEKLFF. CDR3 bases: TGTGCCAGCAGCTTGTATCAGGATGAAAAACTGTTTTTT.